The present TCR beta chain was sequenced within a study of blood T cell repertoires in COVID-19 (TCRdb year 2020). Regarding the study in general: Samples covering the acute and convalescent phases of COVID-19 were provided by collaborators in the United States, Italy and Spain. The material from the prospective study consisted of cDNA or gDNA derived from T cells, B-cell-depleted T cells, or PBMCs. Deeply sampled blood TCRbeta repertoires from subjects exposed to, actively infected with, or recovered from COVID-19 were included in the dataset. The repertoires were released in a freely available public database intended as a resource for research on the immune response to SARS-CoV-2. The samples were drawn from two sources: the first 160 participants of the ongoing ImmuneRACE study, and 950 to 1,500 subjects contributed by 6 global collaborators. A de-identified subject ID, COVID-19 status, age in years and sex were almost always included in the sample metadata. Where available, HLA class I and class II types were taken from metadata supplied by the sample provider and were not determined by assay-based typing. Overall study results and their limits: Clinical and demographic metadata were provided uncurated, with the amount varying by source and participant.

A remark on this clone: Its binding antigen is unknown. Base-call qualities are not available, and no considerably larger clone is one nucleotide away.

The collaborating institutions used their own protocols to collect whole blood in K2EDTA tubes. For TCRbeta analysis, collaborators shipped samples as frozen whole blood, isolated PBMCs, or DNA extracted from either of those sample types. TCRbeta CDR3 regions were amplified from genomic DNA using the immunoSEQ Assay, a bias-controlled multiplex PCR. As for the authors' bioinformatics: Nucleated cell counts per sample were estimated from amplification of reference gene primers within the assay. To quantify the absolute abundance of each unique TCRbeta CDR3 rearrangement, sequence reads were collapsed and filtered. Productive Simpson clonality was computed per sample as the square root of Simpson's diversity index over productive rearrangements. TCRdb retrieved this table from immuneACCESS and kept in-frame rearrangements only. Not all clones are present; in checked studies, unresolved V genes account for under half, and no reason is known for the remainder. D and trimming come from the DNA, and the V and J calls and clone size come from that table. The sample table holds around 260,000 clones, of which 75% to 90% were seen once. Around 0.84% of the sample goes to the ten largest clones.

Including cysteine and phenylalanine, the CDR3 has 14 amino acids. The kept DNA is CDR3 alone, 42 bases in frame from the first base. CDR1 and CDR2 are drawn from the germline V gene (reference sequence): LGHDT, YNNKEL. Germline trimming amounts to 8 bases on V and 6 bases on J, with 10 as the count of junction bases outside the gene matches. Sequencing was done on a sample of peripheral blood. The sequence links TRBV3-1 (or the pseudogene TRBV3-2) to TRBJ2-7, and TRBD1 matches 10 of the central bases. This TCR was recovered from a man aged 30 to 45 with acute or convalescent COVID-19. The CDR3 protein is CASRTGGVIGEQYF. The bases read TGTGCCAGCCGGACAGGGGGGGTTATTGGCGAGCAGTACTTC.